One sample yielded the 30 T cell receptor beta chains listed below, sequenced in a study of blood T cell repertoires in COVID-19. The protocol was immunoSEQ multiplex PCR, while the TCRdb copy is restricted to in-frame clones and leaves out a portion. The top ten hold 7.8% of the sample, which has 300,000 to 400,000 clones, 80% to 90% seen once. Sequencing was done on a sample of peripheral blood. The source is a woman aged 50 to 60 who had recovered from COVID-19.

This clone was picked up a small number of times. Other DNA sequences of this sample code for an identical CDR3. The gene calls are TRBV19 and TRBJ1-5; 12 bases line up with TRBD1. The CDR3 has 14 amino acids. The germline gives CDR1 LNHDA, CDR2 SQIVND (reference sequence). Trimming cost V 6 bases and J 7 bases; bases outside gene matches: 4. CDR3 nucleotide sequence: TGTGCCAGTAGCGGGACAGGGGGCCGACAGCCCCAGCATTTT. Amino acids: CASSGTGGRQPQHF.

This chain uses TRBV19 with TRBJ1-5, with D perhaps TRBD1 (5 bases). The CDR3 sequence is 13 residues long. Trimming took 2 bases from V and 9 from J, leaving 11 bases between them. Germline CDR1 LNHDA, CDR2 SQIVND (reference sequence). This chain's CDR3 is CASSIRGGGPQHF. Here the CDR3 DNA reads TGTGCCAGTAGTATAAGGGGCGGGGGGCCCCAGCATTTT.

This clone is a singleton in its sample. V and J are TRBV5-6 and TRBJ1-1; D might be TRBD1 (5 bases). With 4 bases removed from V and 4 bases from J, the gap between germline ends came to 11 bases. Germline CDR1 is SGHDT and CDR2 is YYEEEE. This CDR3 has 13 amino acids. CDR3 nucleotides: TGTGCCAGCAGCGGTGGGGCAGGCACTGAAGCTTTCTTT. It specifies CASSGGAGTEAFF.

This clone was seen once. The CDR3 reads CASSLNRGRRDEQYF. In nucleotides, the CDR3 is TGTGCCAGCAGCCTCAACAGGGGGCGCAGAGACGAGCAGTACTTC. The chain employs TRBV7-2 and TRBJ2-7; 9 bases are a match to TRBD1. Germline assignment: CDR1 SGHTA and CDR2 FQGNSA. The CDR3 spans 15 residues. J gave up 5 bases and V 5 bases, and 10 bases lay outside the gene matches.

The chain recombines TRBV4-2 with TRBJ2-1; the D gene is possibly TRBD1 (6 bases). The CDR3 extends over 13 amino acids. With 0 bases removed from V and 11 bases from J, the gap between germline ends came to 11 bases. Germline V lookup: CDR1 LGHNA, CDR2 YNFKEQ. The CDR3 reads CASSQDRTAQQFF. Written as DNA, the CDR3 is TGTGCCAGCAGCCAAGATAGGACAGCGCAGCAGTTCTTC.

This clone occurred many times. This CDR3 is CASSFQYEQYF. CDR3 coding DNA: TGCGCCAGCAGCTTTCAGTACGAGCAGTACTTC. This sequence joins TRBV5-1 and TRBJ2-7; D is undetermined. The CDR3 has 11 amino acids. The V end was cut by 2 bases, the J end by 4 bases, with 4 bases between. CDR1 and CDR2 from the germline V gene are SGHRS and YFSETQ. The full variable domain, in which reference TRBV5-1 and TRBJ2-7 provide the parts outside the CDR3, is KAGVTQTPRYLIKTRGQQVTLSCSPISGHRSVSWYQQTPGQGLQFLFEYFSETQRNKGNFPGRFSGRQFSNSRSEMNVSTLELGDSALYLCASSFQYEQYFGPGTRLTVT.

The chain has TRBV30 and TRBJ1-5, with 7 bases fitting TRBD1. The CDR3 spans 14 residues. Trimming at V came to 3 bases and at J to 5 bases, leaving 7 bases not matched to a gene. Per germline, CDR1 GTSNPN and CDR2 SVGIG (reference sequence). The CDR3, as DNA: TGTGCCTGGAGCCCCGGGACAGTACATCAGCCCCAGCATTTT. Translation gives CAWSPGTVHQPQHF.

The rearrangement uses TRBV2 and TRBJ2-5; D is unresolved. Trimming removed 9 bases from V and 6 bases from J, with 14 bases in between. Looked up from germline, CDR1 is SNHLY and CDR2 is FYNNEI. The CDR3 totals 12 residues. The CDR3 DNA sequence: TGTGCCAGTACCCAGGCCCTCCAGACCCAGTACTTC. As protein: CASTQALQTQYF.

This sequence joins TRBV9 and TRBJ2-2, with D perhaps TRBD2 (6 bases). Germline loops: CDR1 SGDLS, CDR2 YYNGEE. Trimming left V 5 bases short and J 3 bases short, with 11 bases between. The CDR3 is made up of 14 amino acids. The CDR3 DNA follows: TGTGCCAGCAGGGAGGGGTTGGACACCGGGGAGCTGTTTTTT. It encodes CASREGLDTGELFF.

The genes are TRBV29-1 and TRBJ2-3; unclear D gene. CDR3 length: 13 residues. Trimming left V 3 bases short and J 1 base short, with 8 bases between. In germline, CDR1 is SQVTM, CDR2 ANQGSEA. The CDR3, as DNA: TGCAGCGTTGATGAACGGGGCACAGATACGCAGTATTTT. It specifies CSVDERGTDTQYF.

In its sample, this clone was seen once. The gene calls are TRBV5-1 and TRBJ1-1; TRBD1 is a possible D gene (5 bases). The CDR3 sequence is 16 residues long. In germline, CDR1 is SGHRS, CDR2 YFSETQ. V dropped 0 bases and J dropped 0 bases, with 12 bases sitting between them. Here the CDR3 reads CASSLAQGGMNTEAFF. The CDR3 bases are TGCGCCAGCAGCTTGGCGCAGGGTGGGATGAACACTGAAGCTTTCTTT.

CDR3 region: CASSTGQAGEKLFF. The CDR3 nucleotides are TGTGCCAGTAGTACGGGCCAGGCGGGCGAAAAACTGTTTTTT. The chain links TRBV19 to TRBJ1-4, with D hard to call. Trimming shortened V by 4 bases and J by 8 bases, and 14 bases separated the two germline ends. CDR1 and CDR2 from the germline V gene are LNHDA and SQIVND (reference sequence). This CDR3 spans 14 amino acids.

The chain has TRBV2 and TRBJ1-2; tentative D call: TRBD1 (6 bases). V was pared by 5 bases and J by 6 bases, with 10 bases between. This CDR3 has 12 amino acids. Germline V gene data show CDR1 as SNHLY and CDR2 as FYNNEI. The CDR3 protein is CASSSRGDGYTF. CDR3 nucleotides: TGTGCCAGCAGTTCCAGGGGTGATGGCTACACCTTC.

The chain employs TRBV2 and TRBJ1-5; 9 positions match TRBD1. Per germline, CDR1 SNHLY and CDR2 FYNNEI. This CDR3 comprises 16 residues. V shed 4 bases and J 7 bases; nucleotides not matched to a gene: 11. The chain's CDR3 is CASSGISTGGVQPQHF. CDR3 nucleotide sequence: TGTGCCAGCAGTGGTATATCAACAGGGGGCGTCCAGCCCCAGCATTTT.

The chain is built from TRBV30 and TRBJ1-5; no firm D call. The germline V and J ends were trimmed by 3 bases and 8 bases, with 11 bases remaining between them. The CDR3 has 12 residues. Per germline, CDR1 GTSNPN and CDR2 SVGIG (reference sequence). CDR3 sequence reads: CAWRTAAEPQHF. DNA for the CDR3: TGTGCCTGGAGGACGGCAGCGGAGCCCCAGCATTTT.

The chain employs TRBV12-3 or TRBV12-4 and TRBJ2-2; no reliable D call. The CDR3 totals 12 residues. Trimming removed 5 bases at V and 3 bases at J, with 4 bases between. The CDR3 loop reads CASSLYTGELFF. For the CDR3, the DNA is TGTGCCAGCAGTCTATACACCGGGGAGCTGTTTTTT.

The J gene is TRBJ2-3, the V gene TRBV12-3 or TRBV12-4; D is perhaps TRBD2 (5 bases). This CDR3 contains 12 residues. The V gene lost 2 bases and the J gene lost 6 bases, with 6 bases spanning the gap. The CDR3 DNA is TGTGCCAGCAGTTTAACGGGGGATACGCAGTATTTT. This gives the protein CASSLTGDTQYF.

This clone has only one observation. The chain carries TRBV11-2 and TRBJ2-5; 10 bases fit TRBD2. Germline V gene data show CDR1 as SGHAT and CDR2 as FQNNGV. This CDR3 is 15 amino acids long. After removal of 4 bases from V and 5 bases from J, the junction contained 7 bases not matched to a gene. The DNA of the CDR3 is TGTGCCAGCAGCTCGGTAGCGGGGGGATGGGAGACCCAGTACTTC. Translated: CASSSVAGGWETQYF.

This chain links TRBV7-6 with TRBJ2-2; 10 bases fit TRBD1. V dropped 5 bases and J dropped 4; count of bases not matched to a gene: 4. The CDR3 runs to 15 residues. Germline V gene sequence: CDR1 SGHVS, CDR2 FNYEAQ. The CDR3: CASSTRDRGTGELFF. The CDR3 DNA follows: TGTGCCAGCAGCACCCGGGACAGGGGCACCGGGGAGCTGTTTTTT. Together with reference TRBV7-6 and TRBJ2-2, the CDR3 gives the full variable domain: GAGVSQSPRYKVTKRGQDVALRCDPISGHVSLYWYRQALGQGPEFLTYFNYEAQQDKSGLPNDRFSAERPEGSISTLTIQRTEQRDSAMYRCASSTRDRGTGELFFGEGSRLTVL.

The chain employs TRBV11-1 and TRBJ2-1, with D perhaps matching TRBD2 (6 bases). The CDR3 has 13 amino acids. The V and J ends lost 11 bases and 8 bases respectively, with 19 bases between them. The germline CDR1 and CDR2 sequences are SGHAT and FQDESV (reference sequence). CDR3 sequence: CACAGWLAHEQFF. CDR3 bases: TGTGCCTGCGCGGGATGGTTAGCTCATGAGCAGTTCTTC.

The chain joins TRBV5-4 to TRBJ2-7; D is ambiguous. In germline, CDR1 is SGHNT, CDR2 YYREEE (reference sequence). Trimming removed 5 bases from V and 7 bases from J, with 10 bases in between. The CDR3 runs 11 residues. For the CDR3, the DNA is TGTGCCAGCAGTTTTTACGGGGAGCAGTACTTC. Amino acid sequence: CASSFYGEQYF.

The J gene is TRBJ1-5, the V gene TRBV30; 10 bases map to TRBD1. V shed 2 bases, J shed 5 bases, and the junction held 3 bases outside the gene matches. The CDR3 consists of 14 residues. Germline CDR1 and CDR2: GTSNPN and SVGIG (reference sequence). The DNA for the CDR3 is TGTGCCTGGAGTCACGGACAGGGGGATCAGCCCCAGCATTTT. It yields the protein CAWSHGQGDQPQHF.

This clone was picked up one time. The chain joins TRBV30 to TRBJ2-5, with TRBD1 identical over 7 bases. V lost 8 bases to trimming and J lost 5 bases; unmatched junction nucleotides: 8. Germline loops: CDR1 GTSNPN, CDR2 SVGIG (reference sequence). CDR3 length equals 12 residues. This CDR3 is CARDSRGETQYF. In DNA, the CDR3 is TGTGCCCGGGACAGCCGTGGGGAGACCCAGTACTTC. The whole variable domain, filled in from reference TRBV30 and TRBJ2-5, reads SQTIHQWPATLVQPVGSPLSLECTVEGTSNPNLYWYRQAAGRGLQLLFYSVGIGQISSEVPQNLSASRPQDRQFILSSKKLLLSDSGFYLCARDSRGETQYFGPGTRLLVL.

This chain links TRBV7-2 with TRBJ2-2, with D possibly being TRBD1 (6 bases). Per the germline V gene, CDR1 is SGHTA and CDR2 is FQGNSA. The CDR3 covers 17 residues. V was clipped by 5 bases and J by 9 bases, with 25 bases between them. As DNA, the CDR3 is TGTGCCAGCAGCCACTTGGGACACAGGGCCCCCGGAAGGGAGCTGTTTTTT. It codes for CASSHLGHRAPGRELFF.

This chain uses TRBV10-3 with TRBJ1-1; D is perhaps TRBD1 (5 bases). V lost 8 bases and J 6 bases, leaving 19 bases between the germline ends. Germline-derived CDR1 and CDR2 are ENHRY and SYGVKD. CDR3 length: 14 amino acids. CDR3 nucleotide sequence: TGTGCCATCCAAGGTCGGGGAGGGACGGCTGAAGCTTTCTTT. Translated, it gives CAIQGRGGTAEAFF.

The chain couples TRBV30 to TRBJ2-2; 7 bases are shared with TRBD1. In germline, CDR1 is GTSNPN, CDR2 SVGIG (reference sequence). The length of the CDR3 is 13 residues. V shed 7 bases and J 2 bases; nucleotides not matched to a gene: 4. CDR3 bases: TGTGCCTTAAGACAGGGTAACACCGGGGAGCTGTTTTTT. Its translation is CALRQGNTGELFF.

This chain connects TRBV6-5 to TRBJ2-1; 7 bases are shared with TRBD1. This CDR3 region has 13 residues. CDR1 and CDR2 (germline): MNHEY, SVGAGI. J was trimmed by 8 bases and V by 2 bases; bases with no gene match: 3. CDR3 amino acids: CASSYIDRDEQFF. The CDR3 DNA reads TGTGCCAGCAGTTACATCGACAGGGATGAGCAGTTCTTC.

The rearrangement uses TRBV5-1 and TRBJ2-7; 10 bases fit TRBD1. The CDR3 runs to 17 residues. V lost 0 bases to trimming and J lost 4 bases; unmatched junction nucleotides: 10. Looked up from germline, CDR1 is SGHRS and CDR2 is YFSETQ. The CDR3 loop is CASSLGIDRGLSYEQYF. The DNA for the CDR3 is TGCGCCAGCAGCTTGGGGATAGACAGGGGGCTTTCTTACGAGCAGTACTTC.

The chain has TRBV3-1 (or the pseudogene TRBV3-2) and TRBJ1-2, with 11 bases that match TRBD1. CDR1 is LGHDT, CDR2 YNNKEL, per germline (reference sequence). The V gene end was trimmed by 1 base and the J gene end by 4 bases; junction bases not matched to a gene: 5. The length of the CDR3 is 16 residues. DNA of the CDR3: TGTGCCAGCAGCCAAGGGACAGGGGGCGCCCGCTATGGCTACACCTTC. Its protein is CASSQGTGGARYGYTF.

This chain connects TRBV6-5 to TRBJ1-2, with D unclear. Trimming took 8 bases from V and 2 from J, leaving 15 bases between them. Germline V gene sequence: CDR1 MNHEY, CDR2 SVGAGI. This CDR3 has 14 residues. CDR3 in amino acids: CASWDLGGNYGYTF. In DNA form, the CDR3 reads TGTGCCAGCTGGGATTTGGGAGGGAACTATGGCTACACCTTC.